One sample yielded the 5 T cell receptor beta chains listed below, sequenced in a study of CXCR3-negative and CXCR3-positive naive CD8 T cells. General observations from the study: CXCR3-positive naive cells carried more hydrophobic TRB CDR3s than CXCR3-negative naive cells did.

All TRB cDNA libraries came from 5' RACE performed with UMI labels. TCRdb re-called the 5' RACE reads; every CDR3 protein appears as one record, without DNA. This sample carries about 150,000 distinct CDR3 sequences, with 0.4% to 0.45% going to the ten biggest clones. These receptors have no known antigen. The sample comprised naive CXCR3+ CD8+ T cells from blood. The subset: CD45RO-CCR7+CD27+CD95- naive CD8+ T cells expressing CXCR3 (TNR3+). These receptors came from a human donor in good health. Some clones in this sample may be carry-over from other donors' samples.

The chain has TRBV7-9 and TRBJ2-3; the TCRdb call, TRBD2, lacks DNA for checking. Germline CDR1 reads SEHNR; CDR2 reads FQNEAQ (reference sequence). The CDR3 runs to 20 residues. CDR3 residues: CASSFKTPPPGGENTDTQYF. Full variable domain (remainder filled in from reference TRBV7-9 and TRBJ2-3): DTGVSQNPRHKITKRGQNVTFRCDPISEHNRLYWYRQTLGQGPEFLTYFQNEAQLEKSRLLSDRFSAERPKGSFSTLEIQRTEQGDSAMYLCASSFKTPPPGGENTDTQYFGPGTRLTVL.

V and J are TRBV10-3 and TRBJ2-7; without DNA, the TCRdb call of TRBD2 cannot be checked. Per the germline V gene, CDR1 is ENHRY and CDR2 is SYGVKD. The CDR3 sequence is 12 residues long. The CDR3 sequence: CAISDSADTQYF.

The chain employs TRBV4-2 and TRBJ2-7; the TCRdb D gene call, TRBD2, has no DNA to confirm it. The CDR3 consists of 16 residues. Per the germline V gene, CDR1 is LGHNA and CDR2 is YNFKEQ. The chain's CDR3 is CASSQDGSGSTYEQYF.

The genes are TRBV29-1 and TRBJ2-7. This CDR3 comprises 11 residues. Germline V gives CDR1 SQVTM, CDR2 ANQGSEA. CDR3 protein: CSVEDPYEQYF.

The rearrangement joins TRBV5-1 to TRBJ2-7; the D gene TCRdb calls, TRBD1, cannot be checked with no DNA. The CDR3 spans 15 residues. Germline V lookup: CDR1 SGHRS, CDR2 YFSETQ. This CDR3 is CASRPLGGRAYEQYF.